These 27 T cell receptor beta chains originate from one sample sequenced in a study of T-cell reconstitution after alpha-beta-depleted transplantation in children. Preparation of the TCRbeta library was carried out with unique molecular identifiers. Via MiXCR, TCRdb re-called the PCR reads, giving one row per CDR3 protein. The table records around 370,000 distinct CDR3 sequences, under 13% of them present only once. This specimen consisted of PBMCs from the stem cell graft donor, obtained from the stem cell graft. These receptor sequences come from a human donor who donated a stem cell graft to a child with acute lymphoblastic leukemia.

This clonotype has more than one count but fewer than ten. V and J are TRBV5-1 and TRBJ2-6; D is possibly TRBD1 or TRBD2 (6 bases each). The CDR3 is made up of 16 amino acids. Per the germline V gene, CDR1 is SGHRS and CDR2 is YFSETQ. V lost 3 bases to trimming and J lost 1 base, with 11 bases between them. The CDR3 nucleotides read TGCGCCAGCAGCTACCTAGGGGGGTCTGGGGCCAACGTCCTGACTTTC. It is translated as CASSYLGGSGANVLTF.

This clonotype was seen repeatedly, ten times or more. The chain employs TRBV5-1 and TRBJ1-1; TRBD1 is a possible D gene (5 bases). V shed 4 bases and J shed 1 base, with 17 bases lying between them. This CDR3 has 16 residues. Per the germline V gene, CDR1 is SGHRS and CDR2 is YFSETQ. CDR3: CASSRGTSRGNTEAFF. In nucleotides, the CDR3 is TGCGCCAGCAGCCGGGGGACGTCAAGGGGGAACACTGAAGCTTTCTTT.

This clonotype came up many times. The V call is TRBV10-2, the J call TRBJ2-1; D may match TRBD1 or TRBD2 (5 bases each). With 6 bases removed from V and 3 bases from J, the gap between germline ends came to 18 bases. CDR3 length: 16 residues. Germline lookup yields CDR1 WSHSY and CDR2 SAAADI. The chain's CDR3 is CASRRDGLALYNEQFF. The CDR3 bases are TGCGCCAGCAGAAGGGACGGGCTAGCCCTCTACAATGAGCAGTTCTTC.

The chain combines TRBV7-9 with TRBJ1-1; D gene ambiguous. Deletions cut 5 bases from V and 5 bases from J, with 12 bases between. Germline loops: CDR1 SEHNR, CDR2 FQNEAQ (reference sequence). The CDR3 extends over 13 amino acids. The CDR3 sequence is CASSTMDLTEAFF. The CDR3 DNA is TGTGCCAGCAGCACGATGGACCTTACTGAAGCTTTCTTT.

The J gene is TRBJ2-2, the V gene TRBV28, with 7 bases identical to TRBD2. CDR1 and CDR2 (germline): MDHEN, SYDVKM. The V gene end was trimmed by 6 bases and the J gene end by 2 bases; junction bases not matched to a gene: 6. CDR3 size: 15 residues. In DNA, the CDR3 is TGTGCCAGCAGACGCCTGGGACTAAACACCGGGGAGCTGTTTTTT. The encoded protein is CASRRLGLNTGELFF.

The chain joins TRBV11-2 to TRBJ2-1, with D unclear. Germline-derived CDR1 and CDR2 are SGHAT and FQNNGV. CDR3 length: 11 residues. The ends were cut back, 4 bases at V and 16 bases at J, with 14 bases in the middle. The CDR3 DNA sequence: TGTGCCAGCAGCTCGACGGCAGATCGCTTCTTC. Translation gives CASSSTADRFF. The full variable domain, completed using reference TRBV11-2 and TRBJ2-1, is EAGVAQSPRYKIIEKRQSVAFWCNPISGHATLYWYQQILGQGPKLLIQFQNNGVVDDSQLPKDRFSAERLKGVDSTLKIQPAKLEDSAVYLCASSSTADRFFGPGTRLTVL.

In regard to this clonotype: A read error is possible here, since a much larger clone lies one base away. The J gene is TRBJ2-1, the V gene TRBV28; TRBD2 aligns across 8 bases. The CDR3 has 16 amino acids. V shed 7 bases and J 5 bases; nucleotides not matched to a gene: 13. Germline V gene lookup returns CDR1 MDHEN and CDR2 SYDVKM. The CDR3 DNA sequence: TGTGCCAGCACCTCAGGAGGGACTAGAGTCGACAATGAGCAGTTCTTC. Translated, it gives CASTSGGTRVDNEQFF.

This clonotype showed up just a few times. The V and J genes are TRBV7-2 and TRBJ2-1; maybe TRBD1 (6 bases). The CDR3 runs to 16 residues. The V end was cut by 1 base, the J end by 0 bases, with 10 bases between. The V gene's germline CDR1 is SGHTA and CDR2 FQGNSA. The CDR3 sequence is CASSLDQGPSYNEQFF. In DNA, the CDR3 is TGTGCCAGCAGCTTAGACCAGGGGCCCTCCTACAATGAGCAGTTCTTC.

The J gene is TRBJ2-1, the V gene TRBV19; TRBD2 agrees at 10 bases. CDR3 length: 18 residues. Germline V gives CDR1 LNHDA, CDR2 SQIVND (reference sequence). Trimming cost V 3 bases and J 5 bases; bases outside gene matches: 13. The CDR3 DNA reads as TGTGCCAGTAGTATCTTGACTAGCGGGTCAAGGAGTAACAATGAGCAGTTCTTC. It encodes CASSILTSGSRSNNEQFF.

This rearrangement joins TRBV9 to TRBJ2-6; 15 nucleotides align to TRBD2. CDR1 is SGDLS, CDR2 YYNGEE, per germline. CDR3 size: 19 residues. J was trimmed by 1 base and V by 3 bases; bases with no gene match: 5. The CDR3 DNA reads TGTGCCAGCAGCGCACGGACTAGCGGGAGGGGGTCTGGGGCCAACGTCCTGACTTTC. It yields the protein CASSARTSGRGSGANVLTF.

A note on this clonotype: A much larger clone differs from this one at a single base, so this may be a read error. The chain carries TRBV5-1 and TRBJ2-3; D is perhaps TRBD2 (5 bases). V gave up 0 bases and J gave up 0 bases, with 11 bases separating them. Germline values: CDR1 SGHRS, CDR2 YFSETQ. This CDR3 is built from 16 residues. The CDR3 nucleotides read TGCGCCAGCAGCTTGGCGACTAACGGGAGCACAGATACGCAGTATTTT. Encoded protein: CASSLATNGSTDTQYF.

The rearrangement joins TRBV29-1 to TRBJ1-1; TRBD1 matches 10 bases. CDR1 SQVTM and CDR2 ANQGSEA come from the germline V gene. This CDR3 is 17 amino acids long. With V trimmed by 6 bases and J by 5 bases, 18 bases remained unmatched. The CDR3 nucleotides are TGCAGCGTCGTCCCAATCCCGGGACAGGGGAGAGGGACTGAAGCTTTCTTT. This codes for CSVVPIPGQGRGTEAFF.

The rearrangement joins TRBV29-1 to TRBJ2-1; D remains unclear. Germline loops: CDR1 SQVTM, CDR2 ANQGSEA. V was cut by 6 bases and J by 10 bases, with 16 bases left in between. The CDR3 is made up of 12 amino acids. Here the CDR3 DNA reads TGCAGCGTGTCCCCAGGCCGATGGGAGCAGTTCTTC. Amino acids: CSVSPGRWEQFF.

The chain combines TRBV7-9 with TRBJ2-7, with 7 bases lining up with TRBD1. This CDR3 region has 15 residues. V gave up 1 base and J gave up 3 bases; unmatched junction bases: 6. Germline V gives CDR1 SEHNR, CDR2 FQNEAQ (reference sequence). CDR3 sequence (DNA): TGTGCCAGCAGCTTAGGCGAAGACAGGGACTACGAGCAGTACTTC. Protein: CASSLGEDRDYEQYF.

A few counts support this clonotype. This sequence joins TRBV28 and TRBJ2-5; D may be TRBD1 or TRBD2 (7 bases each). The CDR3 is 13 amino acids. Between the trimmed V and J ends, which lost 7 bases and 5 bases, there was a span of 14 bases. Germline CDR1 MDHEN, CDR2 SYDVKM. CDR3 protein: CASTPGGVETQYF. CDR3 DNA sequence: TGTGCCAGCACCCCAGGGGGGGTCGAGACCCAGTACTTC.

This chain connects TRBV11-2 to TRBJ2-7; D is perhaps TRBD1 (5 bases). Germline V CDR1 and CDR2: SGHAT, FQNNGV. Trimming pared 1 base from V and 3 bases from J, leaving 13 bases between. The CDR3 covers 15 residues. The CDR3 sequence is CASSLVSGPYYEQYF. The CDR3 nucleotides are TGTGCCAGCAGCTTAGTATCAGGGCCTTACTACGAGCAGTACTTC.

V gene TRBV10-3 combines with J gene TRBJ1-6; perhaps TRBD1 as D (5 bases). The CDR3 runs 13 residues. In germline, CDR1 is ENHRY, CDR2 SYGVKD. V dropped 6 bases and J dropped 7 bases, with 10 bases sitting between them. Here the CDR3 reads CAIRGDGNSPLHF. The CDR3 DNA reads as TGTGCCATCAGGGGGGACGGGAATTCACCCCTCCACTTT.

This clonotype was found a few times. The chain links TRBV20-1 to TRBJ1-1; TRBD1 might be the D (5 bases). V lost 3 bases, J lost 1 base, and 15 bases lay in between. CDR3 length: 15 amino acids. In germline, CDR1 is DFQATT, CDR2 SNEGSKA (reference sequence). CDR3 sequence (DNA): TGCAGTGCTAGGTCCACGGGGCAGCCGAACACTGAAGCTTTCTTT. As protein: CSARSTGQPNTEAFF.

The chain joins TRBV5-1 to TRBJ2-3; tentatively, D is TRBD2 (6 bases). The V end lost 4 bases, the J end lost 2 bases, and 17 bases lay between the germline ends. The CDR3 length is 16 residues. Germline-derived CDR1 and CDR2 are SGHRS and YFSETQ. The CDR3 sequence is CASSLEARGPTDTQYF. The CDR3 region has the DNA TGCGCCAGCAGCCTAGAGGCGCGGGGCCCCACAGATACGCAGTATTTT. Drawing the rest from reference TRBV5-1 and TRBJ2-3, the complete variable domain is KAGVTQTPRYLIKTRGQQVTLSCSPISGHRSVSWYQQTPGQGLQFLFEYFSETQRNKGNFPGRFSGRQFSNSRSEMNVSTLELGDSALYLCASSLEARGPTDTQYFGPGTRLTVL.

The sample holds a few counts of this clonotype. J is TRBJ2-3 and V is TRBV27, with a possible D match to TRBD1 (6 bases). Germline V CDR1 and CDR2: MNHEY, SMNVEV (reference sequence). This CDR3 comprises 15 residues. The V gene lost 4 bases and the J gene lost 2 bases, with 13 bases spanning the gap. The CDR3 DNA sequence: TGTGCCAGCAGTTCCCAATGGACAGCCACAGATACGCAGTATTTT. Protein: CASSSQWTATDTQYF.

V usage is TRBV20-1 and J usage is TRBJ1-6; TRBD1 aligns across 8 bases. The germline V gene encodes CDR1 DFQATT and CDR2 SNEGSKA (reference sequence). J was trimmed by 1 base and V by 1 base; bases with no gene match: 9. The CDR3 covers 18 residues. The CDR3 is CSARGAGQGRSYNSPLHF. CDR3 coding DNA: TGCAGTGCTAGAGGGGCAGGACAGGGAAGATCCTATAATTCACCCCTCCACTTT.

This clonotype has at least ten counts. This sequence joins TRBV7-9 and TRBJ2-7; D gene unclear. The V gene lost 7 bases and the J gene lost 1 base, with 5 bases spanning the gap. The CDR3 is 11 amino acids. Germline CDR1 reads SEHNR; CDR2 reads FQNEAQ (reference sequence). DNA of the CDR3: TGTGCCAGCACCGGTTCCTACGAGCAGTACTTC. Translation: CASTGSYEQYF.

This clonotype was detected a few times. V and J are TRBV5-1 and TRBJ1-2; TRBD1 matches at 12 bases. The length of the CDR3 is 16 residues. V trimming: 0 bases; J trimming: 8 bases; junction bases outside the gene matches: 8. From germline, CDR1 is SGHRS and CDR2 YFSETQ. The CDR3 loop is CASSLDLGTGGDGYTF. DNA of the CDR3: TGCGCCAGCAGCTTGGATTTAGGGACAGGGGGCGACGGCTACACCTTC.

The chain links TRBV5-1 to TRBJ2-1; 8 nucleotides line up with TRBD1. V dropped 0 bases and J dropped 9; count of bases not matched to a gene: 2. The CDR3 runs to 13 residues. Germline CDR1 reads SGHRS; CDR2 reads YFSETQ. CDR3 DNA: TGCGCCAGCAGCTTGGGTCAGGGGGCTGAGCAGTTCTTC. This encodes CASSLGQGAEQFF.

This chain joins TRBV12-3 or TRBV12-4 and TRBJ2-1; TRBD2 agrees at 10 bases. The V segment lost 4 bases and the J segment 4 bases; nucleotides outside the gene matches: 7. The CDR3 runs 16 residues. The CDR3, as DNA: TGTGCCAGCAGTTCTACACTAGCGGGGCCGTACAATGAGCAGTTCTTC. The encoded protein is CASSSTLAGPYNEQFF.

This clonotype has at least ten counts. The genes are TRBV7-2 and TRBJ1-1; D is perhaps TRBD1 (5 bases). V dropped 1 base and J dropped 7 bases, with 10 bases sitting between them. CDR3 length: 13 amino acids. The germline CDR1 and CDR2 sequences are SGHTA and FQGNSA. The CDR3, as DNA: TGTGCCAGCAGCTTAGTCAGGGCGGGTGAAGCTTTCTTT. It translates to CASSLVRAGEAFF. Variable domain in full (rest from reference TRBV7-2 and TRBJ1-1): GAGVSQSPSNKVTEKGKDVELRCDPISGHTALYWYRQSLGQGLEFLIYFQGNSAPDKSGLPSDRFSAERTGGSVSTLTIQRTQQEDSAVYLCASSLVRAGEAFFGQGTRLTVV.

This clonotype showed up just a few times. V gene TRBV7-2 combines with J gene TRBJ2-1; D gene unclear. The CDR3 is 14 residues long. Germline CDR1 SGHTA, CDR2 FQGNSA. With 1 base removed from V and 3 bases from J, the gap between germline ends came to 7 bases. This chain's CDR3 is CASSLEYSYNEQFF. As DNA, the CDR3 is TGTGCCAGCAGCTTAGAGTACAGCTACAATGAGCAGTTCTTC.